This T cell receptor beta chain is from a study of T cells in Graves' hyperthyroidism and ophthalmopathy (dated by TCRdb to 2018 to 2020). Background on the whole study: Peripheral blood was collected at initial diagnosis, before any treatment. In roughly six Graves' hyperthyroidism patients, the study also compared T-cell repertoires from thyroid tissue with T-cell repertoires from blood. After blood sampling, hyperthyroidism patients were treated with methimazole at a starting dose of 30 mg daily, and ophthalmopathy patients were treated with high-dose intravenous methylprednisolone. Prospective prediction of ophthalmopathy was tested in an independent validation cohort of fewer than 20 hyperthyroidism patients and some 17 patients who later progressed to ophthalmopathy. For training and testing, the 100 or so patients in the discovery cohort were randomly divided in a 7:3 ratio. To identify TCR V-J signatures that set the groups apart, the researchers used a discovery cohort of about a hundred patients, made up of under 45 with Graves' ophthalmopathy and about 60 with stable Graves' hyperthyroidism. TCR Vbeta CDR3 sequencing of roughly 140 peripheral blood samples (fewer than 45 ophthalmopathy, roughly 72 hyperthyroidism and roughly 17 progressor patients) is reported in the paper. Overall study outcomes, separate from this receptor: In validation, the model predicted progression to ophthalmopathy with around 71% sensitivity and around 72% specificity, a median of approximately 6.5 months before onset. A 13 V-J signature model separated ophthalmopathy from stable hyperthyroidism, with 87.88% sensitivity and around 84% specificity in cross-validation and 80%/75% in testing. No statistical method was used to set the sample size in advance, and investigators knew the group allocation. Most expanded thyroid clonotypes (frequency above 0.001) were also detected in blood, a finding suggesting that blood repertoires may reflect thyroid immune responses.

The TCR beta CDR3 regions were amplified from the RNA transcripts. For the first round of RT-PCR on the TCR CDR3, the HTBI primer set was used together with the Qiagen OneStep RT-PCR kit. Libraries were constructed in a second round of multiplex PCR, after which size selection and purification were carried out. Sequencing of the libraries was done on an Illumina HiSeq2000 using paired-end 100 bp reads. The authors processed their data as follows. SOAPnuke was used to process the raw data, with reads discarded if the reads contained adapters or uncalled bases, had a mean Phred below 15, or lacked an exact constant-primer or identifier match. High-quality paired reads were merged using COPE v1.2.5, and each unique nucleotide sequence was defined as a clonotype. Clonotypes were aligned to IMGT TRBV, TRBD and TRBJ reference segments using MiTCR v1.1. Analysis was restricted to V-J combinations with a frequency above 0.0001, which covered roughly 99% of repertoires. A TCS score was defined as the ratio between F50 (clonal expansion) and ExV (chaos), using BLOSUM62-based TCRdist between CDR3 peptides within each V-J. Welch's t-statistics and random forest reduced roughly 530 V-J features to about 12, which were used in a naive Bayes classifier (R e1071). TCRdb passed the public sequencing reads through fastp at Q25 and MiXCR, retaining productive beta sequences. CDR3 protein sequences are deduplicated, and each keeps its most common genes and DNA. It is TCRdb's table, rather than the study itself, that gives the V and J calls and clone size. This sample is represented by about 600,000 distinct CDR3 sequences; 16% of them were singletons. The top ten constitute less than 3.5% of the sample.

As encoded in the germline V gene, CDR1 is SNHLY while CDR2 is FYNNEI. The CDR3 goes from the cysteine to the phenylalanine over 13 residues. The entry retains the CDR3 DNA only, 39 bases that are in frame from base 1. Trimming accounts for 4 bases at V and 3 bases at J, while the number of junction bases matched to no gene is 2. Concerning this clonotype: The target of this receptor is not known. This may be a read error, as it is one base from a much larger clone.

Moderately to severely active disease, a Clinical Activity Score of at least 3, a NOSPECS grade of at least 4, and a duration under 3 months were present in ophthalmopathy patients. The study excluded patients with uncontrolled infections, other autoimmune diseases, pregnancy or lactation. Diagnoses relied on clinical symptoms, serum thyroxine and TRAb, thyroid ultrasound and orbital computed tomography. Ficoll-Paque density gradient centrifugation was used to isolate PBMCs from approximately 10 ml of fresh peripheral blood. Trizol reagent was used to extract total RNA, and RNA quality was then checked on an Agilent 2100 Bioanalyzer.

The TCR sequence derives from a woman between 40 and 50 years old with Graves' ophthalmopathy. Recombination connected TRBV2 to TRBJ1-1, with TRBD1 matching 7 junction bases. The source material was blood. The CDR3 sequence is CASSVQGYTEAFF. The DNA sequence reads TGTGCCAGCAGTGTACAGGGGTACACTGAAGCTTTCTTT.